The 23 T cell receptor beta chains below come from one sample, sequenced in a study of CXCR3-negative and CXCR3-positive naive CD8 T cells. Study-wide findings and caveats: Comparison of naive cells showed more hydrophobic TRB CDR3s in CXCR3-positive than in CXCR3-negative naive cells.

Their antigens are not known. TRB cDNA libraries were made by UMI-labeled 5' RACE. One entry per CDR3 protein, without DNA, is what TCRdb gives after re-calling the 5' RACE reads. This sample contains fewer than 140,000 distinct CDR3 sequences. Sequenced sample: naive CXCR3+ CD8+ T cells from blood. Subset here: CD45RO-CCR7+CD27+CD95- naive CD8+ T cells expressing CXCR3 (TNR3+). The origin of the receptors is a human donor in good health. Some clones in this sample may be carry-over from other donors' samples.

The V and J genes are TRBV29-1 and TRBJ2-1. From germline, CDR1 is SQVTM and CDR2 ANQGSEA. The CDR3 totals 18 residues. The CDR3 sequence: CSVEGFSGRQDSYNEQFF.

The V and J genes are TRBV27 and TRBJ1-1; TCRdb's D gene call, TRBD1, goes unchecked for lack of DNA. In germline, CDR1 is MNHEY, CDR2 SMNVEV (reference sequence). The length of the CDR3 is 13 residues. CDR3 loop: CASSLPTGQEAFF.

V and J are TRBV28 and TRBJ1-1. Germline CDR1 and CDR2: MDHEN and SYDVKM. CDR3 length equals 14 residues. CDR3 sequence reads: CASSFPLVNTEAFF.

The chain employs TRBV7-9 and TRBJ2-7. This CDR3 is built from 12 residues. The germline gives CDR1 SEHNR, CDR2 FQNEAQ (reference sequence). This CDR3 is CASSLEQYEQYF.

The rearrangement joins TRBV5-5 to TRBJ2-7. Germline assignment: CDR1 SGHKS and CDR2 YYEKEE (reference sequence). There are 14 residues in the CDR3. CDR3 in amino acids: CASSPEDNPYEQYF.

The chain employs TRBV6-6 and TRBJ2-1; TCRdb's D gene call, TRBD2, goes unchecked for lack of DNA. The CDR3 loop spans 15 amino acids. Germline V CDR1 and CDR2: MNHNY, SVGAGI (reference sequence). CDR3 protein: CASSLGLAPYNEQFF.

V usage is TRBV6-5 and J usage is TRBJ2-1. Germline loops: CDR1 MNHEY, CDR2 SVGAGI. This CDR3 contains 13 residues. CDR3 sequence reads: CASSYSQSAEQFF.

The CDR3 reads CAAGLAGSYEQYF. This chain joins TRBV11-2 and TRBJ2-7; the TRBD2 assignment by TCRdb is unverifiable without DNA. This CDR3 is 13 amino acids long. In germline, CDR1 is SGHAT, CDR2 FQNNGV.

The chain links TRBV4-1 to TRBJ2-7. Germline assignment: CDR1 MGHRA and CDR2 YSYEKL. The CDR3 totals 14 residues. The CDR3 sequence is CASSQDRQVYEQYF.

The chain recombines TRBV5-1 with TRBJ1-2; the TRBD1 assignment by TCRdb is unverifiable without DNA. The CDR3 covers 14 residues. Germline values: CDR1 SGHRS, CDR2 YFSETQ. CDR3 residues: CASSLEVRVYGYTF.

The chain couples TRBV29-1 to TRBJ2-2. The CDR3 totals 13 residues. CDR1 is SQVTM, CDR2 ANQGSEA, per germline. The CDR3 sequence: CSVDAPNTGELFF.

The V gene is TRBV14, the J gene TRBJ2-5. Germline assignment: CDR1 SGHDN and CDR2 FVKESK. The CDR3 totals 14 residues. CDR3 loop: CASSRARDGETQYF.

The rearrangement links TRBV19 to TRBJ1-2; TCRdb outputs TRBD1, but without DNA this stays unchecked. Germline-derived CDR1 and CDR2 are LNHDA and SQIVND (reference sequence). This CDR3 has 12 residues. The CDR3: CASRTGNYGYTF. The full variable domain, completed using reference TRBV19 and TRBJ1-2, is DGGITQSPKYLFRKEGQNVTLSCEQNLNHDAMYWYRQDPGQGLRLIYYSQIVNDFQKGDIAEGYSVSREKKESFPLTVTSAQKNPTAFYLCASRTGNYGYTFGSGTRLTVV.

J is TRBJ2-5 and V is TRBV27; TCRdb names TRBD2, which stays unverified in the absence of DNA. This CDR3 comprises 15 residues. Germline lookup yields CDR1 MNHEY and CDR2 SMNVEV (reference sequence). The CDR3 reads CASSLRDGIQETQYF.

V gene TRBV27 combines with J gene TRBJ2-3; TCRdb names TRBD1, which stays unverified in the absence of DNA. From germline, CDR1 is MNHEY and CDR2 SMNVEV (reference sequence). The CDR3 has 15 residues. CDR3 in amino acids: CASTHGTPFGDTQYF.

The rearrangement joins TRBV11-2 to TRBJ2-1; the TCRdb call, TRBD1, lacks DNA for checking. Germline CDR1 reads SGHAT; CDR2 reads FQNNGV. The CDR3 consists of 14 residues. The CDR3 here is CASSLVQGTNEQFF.

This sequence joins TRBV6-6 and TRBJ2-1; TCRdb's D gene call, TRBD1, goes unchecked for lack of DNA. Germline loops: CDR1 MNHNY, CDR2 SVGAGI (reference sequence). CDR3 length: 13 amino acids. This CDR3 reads CATRDVLVNEQFF.

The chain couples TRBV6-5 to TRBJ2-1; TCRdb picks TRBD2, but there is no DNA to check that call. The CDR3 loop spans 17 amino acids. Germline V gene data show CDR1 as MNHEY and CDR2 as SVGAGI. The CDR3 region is CASSYGRPGTSGDEQFF.

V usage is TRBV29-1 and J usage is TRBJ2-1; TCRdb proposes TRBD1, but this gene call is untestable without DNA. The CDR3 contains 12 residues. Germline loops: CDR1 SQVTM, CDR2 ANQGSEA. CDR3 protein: CSVEPGDNEQFF.

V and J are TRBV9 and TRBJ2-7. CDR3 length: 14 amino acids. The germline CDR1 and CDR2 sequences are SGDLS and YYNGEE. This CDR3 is CASSVSGTTYEQYF.

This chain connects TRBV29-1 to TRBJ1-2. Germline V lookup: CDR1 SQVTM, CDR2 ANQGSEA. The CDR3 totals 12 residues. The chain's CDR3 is CSVVRSDYGYTF.

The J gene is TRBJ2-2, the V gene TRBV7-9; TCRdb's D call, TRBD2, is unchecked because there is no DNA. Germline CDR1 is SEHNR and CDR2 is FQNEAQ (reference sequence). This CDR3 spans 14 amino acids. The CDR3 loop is CASSSLAEAGELFF.

The CDR3: CASSLGTGALDEQFF. V and J are TRBV5-1 and TRBJ2-1; the D call from TCRdb, TRBD1, cannot be confirmed without DNA. This CDR3 spans 15 amino acids. Germline CDR1 reads SGHRS; CDR2 reads YFSETQ.